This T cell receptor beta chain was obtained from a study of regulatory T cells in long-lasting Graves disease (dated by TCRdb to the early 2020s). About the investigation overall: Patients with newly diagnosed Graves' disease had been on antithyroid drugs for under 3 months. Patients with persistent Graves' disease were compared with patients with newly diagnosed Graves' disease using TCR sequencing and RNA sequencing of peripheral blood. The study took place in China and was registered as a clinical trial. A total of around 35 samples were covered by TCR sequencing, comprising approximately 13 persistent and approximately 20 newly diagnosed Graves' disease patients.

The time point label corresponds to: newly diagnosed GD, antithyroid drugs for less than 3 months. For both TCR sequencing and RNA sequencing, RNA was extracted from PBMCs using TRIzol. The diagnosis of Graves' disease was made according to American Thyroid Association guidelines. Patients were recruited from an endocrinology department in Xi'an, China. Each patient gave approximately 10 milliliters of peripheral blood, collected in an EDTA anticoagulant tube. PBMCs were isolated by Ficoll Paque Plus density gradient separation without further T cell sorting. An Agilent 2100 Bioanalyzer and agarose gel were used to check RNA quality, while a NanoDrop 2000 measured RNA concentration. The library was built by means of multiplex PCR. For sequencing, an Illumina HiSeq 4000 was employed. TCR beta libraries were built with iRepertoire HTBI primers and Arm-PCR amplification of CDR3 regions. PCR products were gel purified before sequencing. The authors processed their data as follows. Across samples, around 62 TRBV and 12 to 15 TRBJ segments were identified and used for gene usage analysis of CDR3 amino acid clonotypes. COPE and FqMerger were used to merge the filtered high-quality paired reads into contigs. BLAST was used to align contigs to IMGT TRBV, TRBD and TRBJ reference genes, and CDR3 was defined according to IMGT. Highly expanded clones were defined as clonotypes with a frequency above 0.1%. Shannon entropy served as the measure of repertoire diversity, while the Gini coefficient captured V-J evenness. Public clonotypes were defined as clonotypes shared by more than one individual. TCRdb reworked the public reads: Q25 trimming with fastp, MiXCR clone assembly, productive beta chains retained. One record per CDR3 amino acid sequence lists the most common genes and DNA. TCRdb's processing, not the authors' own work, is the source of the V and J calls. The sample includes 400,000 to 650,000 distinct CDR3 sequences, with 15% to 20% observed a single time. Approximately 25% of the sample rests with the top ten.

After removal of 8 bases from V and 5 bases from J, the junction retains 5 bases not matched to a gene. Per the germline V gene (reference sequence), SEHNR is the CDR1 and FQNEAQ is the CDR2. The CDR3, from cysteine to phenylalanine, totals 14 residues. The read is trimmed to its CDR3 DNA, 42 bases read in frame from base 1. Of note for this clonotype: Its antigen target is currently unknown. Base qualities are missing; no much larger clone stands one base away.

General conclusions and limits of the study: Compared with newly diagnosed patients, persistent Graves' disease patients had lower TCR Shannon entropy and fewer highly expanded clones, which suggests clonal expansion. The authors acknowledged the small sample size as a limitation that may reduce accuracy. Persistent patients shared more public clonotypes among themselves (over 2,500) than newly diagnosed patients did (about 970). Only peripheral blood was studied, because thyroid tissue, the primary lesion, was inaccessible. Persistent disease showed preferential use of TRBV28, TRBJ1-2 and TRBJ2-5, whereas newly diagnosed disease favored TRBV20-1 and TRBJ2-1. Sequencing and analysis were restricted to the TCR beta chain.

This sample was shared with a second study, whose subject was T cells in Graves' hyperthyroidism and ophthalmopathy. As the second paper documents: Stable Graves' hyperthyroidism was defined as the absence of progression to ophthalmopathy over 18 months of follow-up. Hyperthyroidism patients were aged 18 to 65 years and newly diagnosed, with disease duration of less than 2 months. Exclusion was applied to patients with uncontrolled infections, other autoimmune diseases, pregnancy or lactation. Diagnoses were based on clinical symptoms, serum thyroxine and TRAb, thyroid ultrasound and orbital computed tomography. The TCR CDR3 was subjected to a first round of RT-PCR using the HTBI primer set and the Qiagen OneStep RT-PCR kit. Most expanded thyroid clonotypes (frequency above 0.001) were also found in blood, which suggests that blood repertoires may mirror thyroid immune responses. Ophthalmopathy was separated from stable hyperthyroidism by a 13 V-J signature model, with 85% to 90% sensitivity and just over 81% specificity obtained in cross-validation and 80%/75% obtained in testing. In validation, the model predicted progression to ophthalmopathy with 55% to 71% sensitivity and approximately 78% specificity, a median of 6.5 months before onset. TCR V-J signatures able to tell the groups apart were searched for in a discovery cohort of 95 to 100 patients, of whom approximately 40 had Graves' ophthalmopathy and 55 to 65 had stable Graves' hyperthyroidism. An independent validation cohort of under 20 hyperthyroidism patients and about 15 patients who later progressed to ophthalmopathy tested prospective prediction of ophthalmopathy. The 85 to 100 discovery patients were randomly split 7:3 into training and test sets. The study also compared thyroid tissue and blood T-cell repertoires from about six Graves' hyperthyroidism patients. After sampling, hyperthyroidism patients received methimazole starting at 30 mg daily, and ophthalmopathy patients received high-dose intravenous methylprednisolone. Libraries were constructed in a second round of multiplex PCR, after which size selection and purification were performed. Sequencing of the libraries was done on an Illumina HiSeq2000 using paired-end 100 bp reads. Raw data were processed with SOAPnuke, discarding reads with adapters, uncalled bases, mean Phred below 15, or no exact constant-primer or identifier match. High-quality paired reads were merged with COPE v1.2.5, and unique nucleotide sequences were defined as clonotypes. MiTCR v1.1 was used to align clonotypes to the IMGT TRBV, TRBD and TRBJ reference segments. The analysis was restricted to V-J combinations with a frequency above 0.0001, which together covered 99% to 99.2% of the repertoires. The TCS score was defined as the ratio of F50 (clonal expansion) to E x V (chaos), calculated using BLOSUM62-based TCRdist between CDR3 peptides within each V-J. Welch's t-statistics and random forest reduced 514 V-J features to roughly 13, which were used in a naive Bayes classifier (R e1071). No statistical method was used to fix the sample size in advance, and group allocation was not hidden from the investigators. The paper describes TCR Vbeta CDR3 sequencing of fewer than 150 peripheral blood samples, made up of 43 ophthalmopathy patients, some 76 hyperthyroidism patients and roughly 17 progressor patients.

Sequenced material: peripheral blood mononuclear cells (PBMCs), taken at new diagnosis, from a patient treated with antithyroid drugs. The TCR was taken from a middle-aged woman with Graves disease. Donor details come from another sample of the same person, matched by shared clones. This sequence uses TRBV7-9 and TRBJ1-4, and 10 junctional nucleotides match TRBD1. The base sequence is TGTGCCAGCGGAGGGACAGGGGTAAATGAAAAACTGTTTTTT. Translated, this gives CASGGTGVNEKLFF.